Listed here are 9 T cell receptor beta chains from one sample, sequenced in a study of blood T cell repertoires in COVID-19. Only in-frame clones appear in the TCRdb table, and some are missing; sequencing was by immunoSEQ multiplex PCR. The sample holds about 230,000 clones, 65% to 90% seen once. The sample comprised peripheral blood. These TCRs come from a man aged 50-60 years with COVID-19, enrolled during active disease.

This clone turned up a few times. V usage is TRBV29-1 and J usage is TRBJ1-6; TRBD1 matches 8 bases. Germline lookup yields CDR1 SQVTM and CDR2 ANQGSEA. Unmatched junction bases numbered 6, after V lost 0 bases and J lost 5 bases. CDR3 length: 16 amino acids. The CDR3 nucleotides read TGCAGCGTTGAAGAAGAGGACAGGGAGAATAATTCACCCCTCCACTTT. Translated: CSVEEEDRENNSPLHF.

This clone was detected a few times. The gene calls are TRBV10-3 and TRBJ1-5; D not certain. Trimming shortened V by 6 bases and J by 5 bases, and 8 bases separated the two germline ends. Germline loops: CDR1 ENHRY, CDR2 SYGVKD. This CDR3 region has 12 residues. CDR3 DNA sequence: TGTGCCATCAGCCAGTTGGATCAGCCCCAGCATTTT. Translated, it gives CAISQLDQPQHF.

The V call is TRBV9, the J call TRBJ2-1; 7 bases line up with TRBD2. Germline values: CDR1 SGDLS, CDR2 YYNGEE. The CDR3 is 15 residues long. J was trimmed by 6 bases and V by 0 bases; bases with no gene match: 6. The DNA for the CDR3 is TGTGCCAGCAGCGTAGAATCTAGCGGAGGCAATGAGCAGTTCTTC. This sequence encodes CASSVESSGGNEQFF.

J is TRBJ2-7 and V is TRBV28; TRBD2 matches 8 bases. Trimming took 6 bases from V and 0 from J; bases not matched to a gene: 13. The germline CDR1 and CDR2 sequences are MDHEN and SYDVKM. CDR3 length: 17 amino acids. In DNA, the CDR3 is TGTGCCAGCAGCCCCGAGAGCGGGAGACGTTTCTCCTACGAGCAGTACTTC. It specifies CASSPESGRRFSYEQYF.

V usage is TRBV29-1 and J usage is TRBJ2-5, with TRBD1 matching over 10 bases. This CDR3 contains 14 residues. CDR1 SQVTM and CDR2 ANQGSEA come from the germline V gene. J gave up 9 bases and V 3 bases, and 10 bases lay outside the gene matches. The CDR3 region has the DNA TGCAGCGTTGAGGCCGGAGCGGGACAGGGGCCCCAGTACTTC. Translated, it gives CSVEAGAGQGPQYF.

The chain couples TRBV24-1 to TRBJ2-7; 11 bases agree with TRBD1. Germline values: CDR1 KGHDR, CDR2 SFDVKD. The CDR3 loop spans 15 amino acids. V was pared by 3 bases and J by 4 bases, with 4 bases of the junction left unmatched. CDR3 nucleotides: TGTGCCACCAGTGATCCGGGACAGGGGGGATACGAGCAGTACTTC. Translated, it gives CATSDPGQGGYEQYF.

The CDR3 region is CASSRGDTDTQYF. The CDR3 coding sequence is TGTGCCAGCTCTCGCGGAGACACAGATACGCAGTATTTT. The J gene is TRBJ2-3, the V gene TRBV18; no firm D call. V gave up 6 bases and J gave up 2 bases, with 9 bases separating them. Germline V lookup: CDR1 KGHSH, CDR2 LQKENI. CDR3 length: 13 amino acids.

This rearrangement joins TRBV5-1 to TRBJ2-2, with D possibly TRBD2 on 5 matching bases. The CDR3 runs to 13 residues. The V gene lost 4 bases and the J gene lost 6 bases, with 10 bases spanning the gap. Germline V gene sequence: CDR1 SGHRS, CDR2 YFSETQ. The CDR3 nucleotides read TGCGCCAGCAGCCCGGGGTCAGCCGGGGAGCTGTTTTTT. It translates to CASSPGSAGELFF.

This clone was found once. V is TRBV3-1 (or the pseudogene TRBV3-2) and J is TRBJ2-1; D uncertain. The CDR3 covers 14 residues. With 0 bases removed from V and 3 bases from J, the gap between germline ends came to 6 bases. The germline V gene encodes CDR1 LGHDT and CDR2 YNNKEL (reference sequence). CDR3 DNA sequence: TGTGCCAGCAGCCAAGATCCCGTCTACAATGAGCAGTTCTTC. This sequence encodes CASSQDPVYNEQFF.